Listed below are T cell receptor beta chains from one sample, sequenced in a study of chemoradiotherapy in HPV16-positive cancers. Using immunoSEQ multiplex PCR, the repertoire was profiled, and TCRdb retains in-frame clones only, with some absent. The sample lists about 35,000 clones, 80% seen once, with 3% to 4.5% in the top ten. Material: blood, obtained from a patient who underwent chemoradiotherapy. The origin of the receptors is a human donor with HPV-associated anogenital cancer. Both conserved end residues are part of each CDR3. The D gene is left open where the match is weak. Not every row has a clone size; where given, it reads once, few, many or a size class.

. | TRBJ2-1 | TRBV7-3 | TRBD1 | TGTGCCAGCAGCTTAGGACAGGAAAATGAGCAGTTCTTC | CASSLGQENEQFF
. | TRBJ1-2 | TRBV6-5 | . | TGTGCCAGCAGTTACTCGAAGAATGGGGACTATGGCTACACCTTC | CASSYSKNGDYGYTF
. | TRBJ1-2 | TRBV4-1 | . | TGCGCCAGCAGCCCCCGCGTAGGAAACTATGGCTACACCTTC | CASSPRVGNYGYTF
. | TRBJ2-5 | TRBV10-1 | . | TGCGCCAGCAGTGAGTCTGGGGGGCAAGAGACCCAGTACTTC | CASSESGGQETQYF
. | TRBJ2-7 | TRBV10-3 | TRBD2 | TGTGCCACTGGTCGCTCCTTATTAGCGGGGGAACGTTACGAGCAGTACTTC | CATGRSLLAGERYEQYF
. | TRBJ1-2 | TRBV10-3 | TRBD1 | TGTGCCATCAGTGACTCGGGAGGGACAGTCTATGGCTACACCTTC | CAISDSGGTVYGYTF
. | TRBJ2-7 | TRBV5-6 | . | TGTGCCAGCAGCCCTTTGGCCTTGGGAAGAAGTAACGAGCAGTACTTC | CASSPLALGRSNEQYF
. | TRBJ1-2 | TRBV7-9 | . | TGTGCCAGCAACAACGGACACTTATTGGGGCATGGCTACACCTTC | CASNNGHLLGHGYTF
once | TRBJ2-1 | TRBV7-6 | TRBD2 | TGTGCCAGCAGCCAAGTAGCGGGGGGGCCGAACAATGAGCAGTTCTTC | CASSQVAGGPNNEQFF
once | TRBJ1-1 | TRBV7-9 | . | TGTGCCAGCAGCCGTGGGACTGAAGCTTTCTTT | CASSRGTEAFF
few | TRBJ1-2 | TRBV7-2 | . | TGTGCCAGCAGCTCTGGGGGGGACGGCAACTATGGCTACACCTTC | CASSSGGDGNYGYTF
. | TRBJ1-2 | TRBV20-1 | . | TGCAGTGCTCATGTAGAGAATGGCTACACCTTC | CSAHVENGYTF
. | TRBJ2-7 | TRBV5-1 | TRBD2 | TGCGCCAGCAGCTCCTCTGGACTAGCCTCCTACGAGCAGTACTTC | CASSSSGLASYEQYF
. | TRBJ2-4 | TRBV18 | TRBD1 | TGTGCCAGCTCGACCGACAGGGACACCAAAAACATTCAGTACTTC | CASSTDRDTKNIQYF
. | TRBJ2-5 | TRBV9 | TRBD2 | TGTGCCAGCAGCGTGGGGACTAGCGGGGGGTTGGGAGAGACCCAGTACTTC | CASSVGTSGGLGETQYF
. | TRBJ2-5 | TRBV6-5 | TRBD2 | TGTGCCAGCAGAGTAGCGGGGACGGAGACCCAGTACTTC | CASRVAGTETQYF
once | TRBJ1-1 | TRBV6-5 | TRBD1 | TGTGCCAGCAGACTACAGGGGGGCACTGAAGCTTTCTTT | CASRLQGGTEAFF
. | TRBJ1-4 | TRBV11-2 | . | TGTGCCAGCAGCTTCGAGACGGTCTTAACAACTAATGAAAAACTGTTTTTT | CASSFETVLTTNEKLFF
. | TRBJ2-4 | TRBV4-1 | TRBD2 | TGCGCCAGCAGCCAAGGACTAGCGGGGGAAAACATTCAGTACTTC | CASSQGLAGENIQYF
. | TRBJ1-1 | TRBV11-2 | TRBD1 | TGTGCCAGCAGGCGACCGGGACAGAAGAACACTGAAGCTTTCTTT | CASRRPGQKNTEAFF
. | TRBJ1-2 | TRBV6-1 | . | TGTGCCAGCAGTTTAACGGGGTTTGGTGGTGAGGGCTACACCTTC | CASSLTGFGGEGYTF
. | TRBJ2-7 | TRBV7-2 | . | TGTGCCAGCAGCTTAGGGGCATCGAACTCCTACGAGCAGTACTTC | CASSLGASNSYEQYF
once | TRBJ2-5 | TRBV5-1 | . | TGCGCCAGCAGCTTTGACGATCAAGAGACCCAGTACTTC | CASSFDDQETQYF
. | TRBJ1-2 | TRBV6-6 | . | TGTGCCAGCGTCGGGATCTATGGCTACACCTTC | CASVGIYGYTF
. | TRBJ2-5 | TRBV7-8 | . | TGTGCCAGCAGCTCTAGAACCCTTGTCCATCAAGAGACCCAGTACTTC | CASSSRTLVHQETQYF
once | TRBJ2-3 | TRBV5-1 | . | TGCGCCAGCAGCTCCGGCCTAGCGAGCACAGATACGCAGTATTTT | CASSSGLASTDTQYF
. | TRBJ2-3 | TRBV7-2 | . | TGTGCCAGCACCACATATCACACAGATACGCAGTATTTT | CASTTYHTDTQYF
. | TRBJ1-5 | TRBV2 | . | TGTGCCAGTCTACAGGAGGTTGGTCAGCCCCAGCATTTT | CASLQEVGQPQHF
. | TRBJ2-3 | TRBV4-3 | . | TGCGCCAGCAGCCAAGATTGGAGACACCATACGCAGTATTTT | CASSQDWRHHTQYF
. | TRBJ1-5 | TRBV27 | . | TGTGCCAGCAGTTTCTCTTTGGGGCCCCAGCATTTT | CASSFSLGPQHF
. | TRBJ1-5 | TRBV6-5 | TRBD1 | TGTGCCAGCAGACTGGCAGGGGGCACGCAGCCCCAGCATTTT | CASRLAGGTQPQHF
. | TRBJ1-3 | TRBV5-4 | TRBD1 | TGTGCCAGCAGCGCTGGACAGGGGGCGCGAAACACCATATATTTT | CASSAGQGARNTIYF
. | TRBJ1-1 | TRBV11-3 | TRBD1 | TGTGCCAGCAGCTCAGGGACAGGTGACCAAGCTTTCTTT | CASSSGTGDQAFF
. | TRBJ2-1 | TRBV7-2 | TRBD2 | TGTGCCAGCAGACAACTAGCGGGGACATTCTATGAGCAGTTCTTC | CASRQLAGTFYEQFF